These 2 T cell receptor beta chains were sequenced from one sample in a study of blood T cell repertoires in COVID-19. TCRdb's copy holds only in-frame clones and misses some; the assay was immunoSEQ multiplex PCR. This table holds some 50,000 clones, around 86% found once. Sequenced input: peripheral blood. The receptors were gathered from a woman aged 55-70 years with acute or convalescent COVID-19.

In nucleotides, the CDR3 is TGTGCCAGCAGCTTTCTAGCGGGGGACCACAATGAGCAGTTCTTC. Residues: CASSFLAGDHNEQFF. V gene TRBV7-8 combines with J gene TRBJ2-1; 10 bases map to TRBD2. The germline V gene encodes CDR1 SGHVS and CDR2 FQNEAQ. V was pared by 3 bases and J by 5 bases, with 4 bases of the junction left unmatched. The CDR3 has 15 amino acids. Full variable domain (remainder filled in from reference TRBV7-8 and TRBJ2-1): GAGVSQSPRYKVAKRGQDVALRCDPISGHVSLFWYQQALGQGPEFLTYFQNEAQLDKSGLPSDRFFAERPEGSVSTLKIQRTQQEDSAVYLCASSFLAGDHNEQFFGPGTRLTVL.

This clone was recorded once. The J gene is TRBJ2-5, the V gene TRBV5-5; the match to TRBD2 covers 9 bases. The CDR3 consists of 18 residues. The germline gives CDR1 SGHKS, CDR2 YYEKEE (reference sequence). V trimming: 6 bases; J trimming: 5 bases; junction bases outside the gene matches: 20. The DNA of the CDR3 is TGTGCCAGCACTCCGGGGCTAGCGGGAAGTGGGGCCAGGGAGACCCAGTACTTC. Translating it yields CASTPGLAGSGARETQYF. Using reference TRBV5-5 and TRBJ2-5 for the parts outside the CDR3, the full variable domain is DAGVTQSPTHLIKTRGQQVTLRCSPISGHKSVSWYQQVLGQGPQFIFQYYEKEERGRGNFPDRFSARQFPNYSSELNVNALLLGDSALYLCASTPGLAGSGARETQYFGPGTRLLVL.